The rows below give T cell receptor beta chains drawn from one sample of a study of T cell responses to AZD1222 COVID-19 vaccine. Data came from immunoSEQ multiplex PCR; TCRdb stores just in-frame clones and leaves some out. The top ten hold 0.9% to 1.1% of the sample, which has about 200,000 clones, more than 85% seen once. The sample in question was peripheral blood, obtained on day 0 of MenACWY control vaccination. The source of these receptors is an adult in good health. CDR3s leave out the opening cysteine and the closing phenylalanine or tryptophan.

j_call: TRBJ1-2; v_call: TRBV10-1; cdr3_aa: ASSPTGAYGYT
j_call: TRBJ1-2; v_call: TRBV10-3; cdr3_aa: AISGQRGLRGYT
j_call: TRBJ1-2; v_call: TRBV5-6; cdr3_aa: ASSRDRVYYGYT
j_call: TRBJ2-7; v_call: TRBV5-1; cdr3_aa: ASSSGLAGEQY
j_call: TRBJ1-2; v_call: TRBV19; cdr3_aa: ASMGAEMRGSYGYT
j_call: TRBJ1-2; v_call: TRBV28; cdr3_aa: ASRSPDREGGYT
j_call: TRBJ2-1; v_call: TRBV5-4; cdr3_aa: ASSFGQASIYNEQF
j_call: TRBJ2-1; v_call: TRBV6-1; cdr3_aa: ASSESYLNEQF
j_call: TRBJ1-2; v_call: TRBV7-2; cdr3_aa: ASSLAGTGVKGYT
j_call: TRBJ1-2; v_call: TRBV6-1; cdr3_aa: ASSESGTGVSNYGYT
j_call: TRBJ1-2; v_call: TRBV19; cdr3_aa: ASSPSGGGYGYT
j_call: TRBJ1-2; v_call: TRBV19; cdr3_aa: ASSIDGQYGYT
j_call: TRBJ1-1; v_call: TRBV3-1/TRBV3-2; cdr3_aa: ASSARGGTEAF
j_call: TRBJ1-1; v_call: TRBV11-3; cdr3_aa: ASSLAPTTEAF
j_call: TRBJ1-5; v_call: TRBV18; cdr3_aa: ASSPGTGINQPQH
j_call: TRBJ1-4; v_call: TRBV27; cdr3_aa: ASSPYKRVRNEKLF
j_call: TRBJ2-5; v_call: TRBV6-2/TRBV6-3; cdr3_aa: ASSSRTTPGETQY
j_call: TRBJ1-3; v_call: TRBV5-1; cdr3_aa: ASWEPSQSGNTIY
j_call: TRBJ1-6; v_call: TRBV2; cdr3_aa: ASKRLRDSRDSPLH
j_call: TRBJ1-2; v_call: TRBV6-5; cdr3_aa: ASSWGRQGHGYT
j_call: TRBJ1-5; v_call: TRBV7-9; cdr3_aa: ASSLGTGISNQPQH
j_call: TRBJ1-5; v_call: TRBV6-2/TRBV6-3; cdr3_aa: ASSKNRVQPQH
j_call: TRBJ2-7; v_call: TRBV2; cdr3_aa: ASRPEIPSEQY
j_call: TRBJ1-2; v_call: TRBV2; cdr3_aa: ASSSGQGYGYT
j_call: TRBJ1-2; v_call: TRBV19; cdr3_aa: ASSLPTGGYGYT
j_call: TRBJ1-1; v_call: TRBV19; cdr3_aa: ASTGANTEAF
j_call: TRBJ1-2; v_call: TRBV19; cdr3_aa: ASSIATVYGYT
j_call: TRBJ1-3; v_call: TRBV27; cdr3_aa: ASSSAGSGNTIY
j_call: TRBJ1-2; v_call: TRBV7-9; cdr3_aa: ASSLSPGGNYGYT
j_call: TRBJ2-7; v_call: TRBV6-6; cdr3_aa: ASSSRGRGSGEQY
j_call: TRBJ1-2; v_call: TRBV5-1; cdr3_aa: ASSTAGEGYGYT
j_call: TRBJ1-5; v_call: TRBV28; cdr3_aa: ASSLRERSQPQH
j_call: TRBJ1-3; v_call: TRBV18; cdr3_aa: ASSPGLSGNTIY
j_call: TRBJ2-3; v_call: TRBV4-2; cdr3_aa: ASSQVVGTDTQY
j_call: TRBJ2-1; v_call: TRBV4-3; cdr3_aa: ASSQEVVAPYNEQF
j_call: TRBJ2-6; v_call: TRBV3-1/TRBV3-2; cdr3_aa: ASSQDRGVSGANVLT
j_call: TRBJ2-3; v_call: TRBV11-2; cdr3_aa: ASSGTGVLRTDTQY
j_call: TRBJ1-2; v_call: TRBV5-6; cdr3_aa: ASRGLSNYGYT
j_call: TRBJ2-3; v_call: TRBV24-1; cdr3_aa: ATSVRGGLGTDTQY
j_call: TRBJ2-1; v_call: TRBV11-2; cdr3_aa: ASTVSSASNEQF
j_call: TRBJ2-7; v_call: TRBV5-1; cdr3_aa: ASSNRDYSYEQY
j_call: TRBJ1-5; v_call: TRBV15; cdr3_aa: ATSPPNQPQH
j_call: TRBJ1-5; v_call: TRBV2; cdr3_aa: ASRGFSNQPQH
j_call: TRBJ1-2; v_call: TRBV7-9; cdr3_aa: ASSSETNPGGYT
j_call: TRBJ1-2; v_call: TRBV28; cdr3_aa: ASTPGGQNYGYT
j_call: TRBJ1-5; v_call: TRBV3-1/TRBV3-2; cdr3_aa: ASSQVRGNQPQH
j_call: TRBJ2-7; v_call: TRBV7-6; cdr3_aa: ASSSRDHDEQY
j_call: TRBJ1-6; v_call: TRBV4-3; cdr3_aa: ASSQAFPGSTLNNSPLH